The clone carrying this TCR beta chain was detected many times. What it binds is not known. Combining a sample-barcoded 5' primer with a J-beta primer mix, a second PCR ran for about 7 to 12 cycles. One entry per CDR3 protein, called by TCRdb with MiXCR from the 5' RACE reads. This sample has more than 800,000 distinct CDR3 sequences, with less than 35% found just once. Researchers collected around 10 milliliters of peripheral blood from every single donor. This entry comes from a study of blood T cells in healthy people across ages. The study's findings and limits: Diversity estimated from one million T cells was considered an underestimate. Measured against age, TCR beta diversity per million T cells decreased in a roughly linear manner. Long-lived donors exceeded aged donors in naive CD4+ cells and diversity.

With V trimmed by 7 bases and J by 3 bases, 3 bases remained unmatched. Germline values: CDR1 MGHDK, CDR2 SYGVNS. The CDR3 is made up of 13 amino acids. This clonotype was obtained from an elderly woman in good health. This chain joins TRBV25-1 and TRBJ2-1; 7 positions agree with TRBD2. The source material was blood. As DNA, the CDR3 is TGTGCCAGCAAAGCTAGCGGCTACAATGAGCAGTTCTTC. Its translation is CASKASGYNEQFF.